The 16 T cell receptor beta chains in this list originate from one sample, sequenced in a study of CD8 T cells in ankylosing spondylitis. General study points: It appeared that ankylosing spondylitis blood was characterized by a TCR beta motif of eight highly homologous variants.

MiXCR, applied by TCRdb to the 5' RACE reads, yields one record per CDR3 protein. The table has roughly 400,000 distinct CDR3 sequences, around 24% seen once; the top ten hold about 15%. Their antigens remain unidentified. The specimen sequenced was blood, either unsorted or a sorted T cell fraction (not recorded which). Receptors were obtained from a male donor with ankylosing spondylitis.

This clonotype has more than one count but fewer than ten. J is TRBJ1-1 and V is TRBV14; possibly TRBD1 for D (5 bases). CDR3 size: 13 residues. V was trimmed by 1 base and J by 7 bases, leaving 10 bases between them. In germline, CDR1 is SGHDN, CDR2 FVKESK. In DNA form, the CDR3 reads TGTGCCAGCAGCCAAGCTAGGGGCAGTGAAGCTTTCTTT. This gives the protein CASSQARGSEAFF.

The chain combines TRBV30 with TRBJ1-6; D is ambiguous. In germline, CDR1 is GTSNPN, CDR2 SVGIG (reference sequence). V was shortened by 1 base and J by 10 bases, with 11 bases between the two germline ends. The CDR3 consists of 13 residues. The CDR3 sequence is CAWSAFSRSPLHF. DNA for the CDR3: TGTGCCTGGAGTGCCTTCTCCCGGTCACCCCTCCACTTT.

The gene calls are TRBV20-1 and TRBJ2-1; 12 nucleotides agree with TRBD2. The CDR3 is made up of 13 amino acids. The V gene's germline CDR1 is DFQATT and CDR2 SNEGSKA (reference sequence). The V and J ends lost 6 bases and 12 bases, in that order; junction bases with no gene match: 9. For the CDR3, the DNA is TGCAGTGCCGGAGGACTAGCGGGGCGTGGGCAGTTCTTC. This sequence encodes CSAGGLAGRGQFF.

Only a few counts were recorded for this clonotype. The chain links TRBV20-1 to TRBJ2-5; unclear D gene. V lost 4 bases and J lost 2, with 17 bases in between. CDR1 and CDR2 (germline): DFQATT, SNEGSKA (reference sequence). The CDR3 is 15 amino acids. As DNA, the CDR3 is TGCAGTGCTATAATCAGAGATACTATTCAAGAGACCCAGTACTTC. Its protein product is CSAIIRDTIQETQYF.

The V and J genes are TRBV6-4 and TRBJ2-2; 7 nucleotides line up with TRBD1. The V and J ends lost 6 bases and 4 bases, in that order; junction bases with no gene match: 5. Germline CDR1 and CDR2: MRHNA and SNTAGT. The CDR3 sequence is 14 residues long. This chain's CDR3 is CASSDRVATGELFF. CDR3 nucleotide sequence: TGTGCCAGCAGCGACAGGGTTGCCACCGGGGAGCTGTTTTTT.

This clonotype was observed many times. In nucleotides, the CDR3 is TGTGCCAGCAGCGAAACCTGGGATTCACCCCTCCACTTT. Protein product: CASSETWDSPLHF. This chain links TRBV7-2 with TRBJ1-6; D unclear. CDR3 length: 13 amino acids. V was pared by 5 bases and J by 8 bases, with 10 bases between. The V gene's germline CDR1 is SGHTA and CDR2 FQGNSA.

This clonotype has just a few counts. The rearrangement joins TRBV20-1 to TRBJ2-7; 15 positions agree with TRBD2. The germline V gene has CDR1 DFQATT and CDR2 SNEGSKA (reference sequence). The CDR3 contains 13 residues. V lost 6 bases to trimming and J lost 6 bases; unmatched junction nucleotides: 3. CDR3: CSAWTSGRAEQYF. In DNA form, the CDR3 reads TGCAGTGCCTGGACTAGCGGGAGGGCCGAGCAGTACTTC.

This clonotype was counted a few times. The chain links TRBV6-5 to TRBJ1-1, with 10 bases lining up with TRBD1. Germline V gene sequence: CDR1 MNHEY, CDR2 SVGAGI. This CDR3 is built from 15 residues. The J segment lost 2 bases and the V segment lost 2 bases, leaving 2 bases of the junction unmatched. CDR3 DNA sequence: TGTGCCAGCAGTTACGGGGACAGGGGAAACACTGAAGCTTTCTTT. It codes for CASSYGDRGNTEAFF.

The V gene is TRBV11-1, the J gene TRBJ1-4, with 11 bases that match TRBD1. Looked up from germline, CDR1 is SGHAT and CDR2 is FQDESV (reference sequence). This CDR3 comprises 18 residues. V shed 0 bases and J 3 bases; nucleotides not matched to a gene: 6. The CDR3 protein is CASSLAAGTGGANEKLFF. For the CDR3, the DNA is TGTGCCAGCAGCTTAGCCGCAGGGACAGGGGGTGCTAATGAAAAACTGTTTTTT.

This clonotype was seen at least ten times. The chain uses TRBV19 and TRBJ2-3, with a possible D match to TRBD2 (5 bases). Per the germline V gene, CDR1 is LNHDA and CDR2 is SQIVND (reference sequence). The CDR3 spans 18 residues. Trimming removed 9 bases at V and 0 bases at J, with 25 bases between. In DNA, the CDR3 is TGTGCCAGCGCGAAGGTATTTGCACTAGAATCTAGCACAGATACGCAGTATTTT. Translating gives CASAKVFALESSTDTQYF. Full variable domain (missing parts from reference TRBV19 and TRBJ2-3): DGGITQSPKYLFRKEGQNVTLSCEQNLNHDAMYWYRQDPGQGLRLIYYSQIVNDFQKGDIAEGYSVSREKKESFPLTVTSAQKNPTAFYLCASAKVFALESSTDTQYFGPGTRLTVL.

This chain links TRBV3-1 with TRBJ2-1; 7 bases line up with TRBD1. V trimming: 4 bases; J trimming: 5 bases; junction bases outside the gene matches: 8. The CDR3 covers 15 residues. In germline, CDR1 is LGHDT, CDR2 YNNKEL (reference sequence). The CDR3 DNA reads as TGTGCCAGCAGCCCCCGGACAGGAGGAAACAATGAGCAGTTCTTC. Protein: CASSPRTGGNNEQFF.

This rearrangement joins TRBV3-1 to TRBJ2-5, with D possibly being TRBD1 or TRBD2 (5 bases each). Trimming removed 0 bases at V and 6 bases at J, with 8 bases between. There are 13 residues in the CDR3. Germline V gives CDR1 LGHDT, CDR2 YNNKEL (reference sequence). CDR3 sequence: CASSQDLGQTQYF. CDR3 coding DNA: TGTGCCAGCAGCCAAGATTTGGGACAGACCCAGTACTTC.

This clonotype was picked up a small number of times. The gene calls are TRBV25-1 and TRBJ1-2; a possible D gene is TRBD1 (6 bases). V shed 3 bases and J shed 2 bases, with 16 bases lying between them. This CDR3 is 16 amino acids long. CDR1 is MGHDK and CDR2 is SYGVNS in the germline V gene. Here the CDR3 reads CASSEQGTYSNYGYTF. The CDR3 DNA reads as TGTGCCAGCAGTGAGCAGGGGACCTATTCCAACTATGGCTACACCTTC.

Concerning this clonotype itself: A read error may be the cause here, since a much bigger clone is one base away. V usage is TRBV4-2 and J usage is TRBJ2-7; a weak D match, TRBD2 (5 bases). The CDR3 has 13 residues. V dropped 2 bases and J dropped 6 bases, with 11 bases sitting between them. The germline CDR1 and CDR2 sequences are LGHNA and YNFKEQ. The CDR3 nucleotides are TGTGCCAGCAGCCAAAGGGTCGGAGGCGAGCAGTACTTC. This codes for CASSQRVGGEQYF.

Points on this clonotype: A read error may produce the germline difference seen at one junction end. The gene calls are TRBV28 and TRBJ2-1; 8 bases map to TRBD1. This CDR3 comprises 16 residues. Per germline, CDR1 MDHEN and CDR2 SYDVKM. The CDR3 region is CASSFGAGGSYNGQFF. In DNA, the CDR3 is TGTGCCAGCAGTTTTGGGGCAGGGGGCTCCTACAATGGGCAGTTCTTC.

V is TRBV12-3 or TRBV12-4 and J is TRBJ2-5; 10 bases are shared with TRBD2. V shed 1 base, J shed 5 bases, and the junction held 4 bases outside the gene matches. The CDR3 is 15 amino acids. CDR3 coding DNA: TGTGCCAGCAGTTTAGAGAGGACTAGCGGCGAGACCCAGTACTTC. Amino acid sequence: CASSLERTSGETQYF.